A selection of T cell receptor beta chains follows, all from one sample in a study of blood T cell repertoires in COVID-19. Data came from immunoSEQ multiplex PCR; TCRdb stores just in-frame clones and leaves some out. The table includes some 62,000 clones, 70% to 85% detected once. The specimen sequenced was peripheral blood. The source is a man aged 60-69 years with acute or convalescent COVID-19. Each CDR3 is given with its conserved first and last residue. D genes are given only for firm matches. Size is omitted from some rows. Given values are once, few, many or a class for expanded clones.

V gene	J gene	D gene	clone size	CDR3 protein	CDR3 DNA
TRBV18	TRBJ1-1	.	.	CASSLFTVNTEAFF	TGTGCCAGCTCATTATTTACAGTGAACACTGAAGCTTTCTTT
TRBV29-1	TRBJ2-1	TRBD2	.	CSGAGLAGGNEQFF	TGCAGCGGGGCGGGACTAGCGGGAGGGAATGAGCAGTTCTTC
TRBV28	TRBJ2-7	.	.	CASSLIQGILYEQYF	TGTGCCAGCAGTTTAATACAGGGTATCCTCTACGAGCAGTACTTC
TRBV20-1	TRBJ1-2	TRBD1	.	CSASTGVFLYGYTF	TGCAGTGCTAGTACAGGGGTGTTCCTCTATGGCTACACCTTC
TRBV5-6	TRBJ1-2	.	.	CASSLGQIFYGYTF	TGTGCCAGCAGCTTGGGACAGATCTTCTATGGCTACACCTTC
TRBV9	TRBJ2-7	.	.	CASSVAPGVGYEQYF	TGTGCCAGCAGCGTAGCTCCAGGGGTTGGCTACGAGCAGTACTTC
TRBV10-1	TRBJ1-1	.	.	CASSERYWGGGTEAFF	TGCGCCAGCAGTGAGCGTTACTGGGGGGGAGGCACTGAAGCTTTCTTT
TRBV5-4	TRBJ1-2	TRBD1	.	CASSLARTGGYGYTF	TGTGCCAGCAGCTTGGCCCGGACAGGGGGATATGGCTACACCTTC
TRBV5-1	TRBJ1-1	.	.	CASSFGARNTEAFF	TGCGCCAGCAGCTTTGGAGCCAGAAACACTGAAGCTTTCTTT
TRBV7-9	TRBJ2-3	.	.	CASSIKAQATDTQYF	TGTGCCAGCAGCATAAAGGCCCAGGCGACAGATACGCAGTATTTT
TRBV30	TRBJ2-3	.	.	CAWSVRPGTDTQYF	TGTGCCTGGAGTGTACGTCCGGGCACAGATACGCAGTATTTT
TRBV7-8	TRBJ2-1	.	.	CASSLYPRYNEQFF	TGTGCCAGCAGCTTATACCCGAGGTACAATGAGCAGTTCTTC
TRBV3-1/TRBV3-2	TRBJ1-2	TRBD1	.	CASSFQGASGYGYTF	TGTGCCAGCAGCTTTCAGGGGGCGTCAGGGTATGGCTACACCTTC
TRBV28	TRBJ1-1	.	.	CASSTTRTGLRTRF	TGTGCCAGCAGTACAACTAGAACAGGGTTGAGGACTCGCTTT
TRBV6-6	TRBJ2-3	.	once	CASSSVTGVWTDTQYF	TGTGCCAGCAGTTCGGTTACCGGGGTGTGGACAGATACGCAGTATTTT
TRBV3-1/TRBV3-2	TRBJ2-1	.	.	CASSQDALVNEQFF	TGTGCCAGCAGCCAAGACGCACTAGTGAATGAGCAGTTCTTC
TRBV18	TRBJ2-2	.	.	CASSPRKGSGELFF	TGTGCCAGCTCACCAAGGAAGGGGTCCGGGGAGCTGTTTTTT
TRBV6-1	TRBJ1-2	.	.	CASSEASLPLRGYTF	TGTGCCAGCAGTGAAGCCTCACTACCCTTGAGGGGCTACACCTTC
TRBV30	TRBJ1-2	.	.	CAWSFGGSLFYGYTF	TGTGCCTGGAGCTTCGGCGGCAGCCTATTCTATGGCTACACCTTC
TRBV11-2	TRBJ2-7	TRBD2	.	CASSLDHAGASYEQYF	TGTGCCAGCAGCTTAGATCATGCGGGAGCCTCCTACGAGCAGTACTTC
TRBV19	TRBJ1-1	TRBD1	once	CASSPRQGGRYAEAFF	TGTGCCAGTAGTCCTCGACAGGGAGGTCGGTACGCTGAAGCTTTCTTT
TRBV7-2	TRBJ2-1	TRBD2	.	CASRRTSGTAEQFF	TGTGCCAGCAGACGGACTAGCGGGACGGCTGAGCAGTTCTTC
TRBV3-1/TRBV3-2	TRBJ2-1	TRBD2	.	CASSQSASGTSYNEQFF	TGTGCCAGCAGCCAGTCGGCTAGCGGGACCTCCTACAATGAGCAGTTCTTC
TRBV28	TRBJ1-2	TRBD1	.	CASTSPPAGGNYGYTF	TGTGCCAGCACCTCCCCCCCGGCAGGGGGTAACTATGGCTACACCTTC
TRBV14	TRBJ2-7	.	.	CASSRRGNEQYF	TGTGCCAGCAGCCGAAGGGGTAACGAGCAGTACTTC
TRBV10-3	TRBJ2-7	TRBD2	.	CAISESKASGSYEQYF	TGTGCCATCAGTGAGTCAAAGGCTAGCGGGAGCTACGAGCAGTACTTC
TRBV30	TRBJ1-1	TRBD1	few	CAWSAAKDRDAFF	TGTGCCTGGAGTGCCGCAAAGGACAGGGATGCTTTCTTT
TRBV9	TRBJ2-1	TRBD2	.	CASSPHPTSGRNEQFF	TGTGCCAGCAGCCCCCACCCCACTAGCGGGAGGAATGAGCAGTTCTTC
TRBV5-4	TRBJ2-1	TRBD2	.	CASSSGLVQFF	TGTGCCAGCAGCTCGGGACTAGTTCAGTTCTTC
TRBV7-9	TRBJ2-2	TRBD1	.	CASSQDRDGTGELFF	TGTGCCAGCAGCCAGGACAGGGATGGCACCGGGGAGCTGTTTTTT
TRBV18	TRBJ2-5	.	.	CASSPTPPSPSLVTQYF	TGTGCCAGCTCACCCACGCCCCCTAGCCCTAGTCTGGTGACCCAGTACTTC
TRBV19	TRBJ1-1	.	.	CASSTEAREAFF	TGTGCCAGTAGTACCGAAGCACGAGAAGCTTTCTTT
TRBV27	TRBJ1-2	TRBD1	few	CASGKQTGLVGGYTF	TGTGCCAGCGGTAAACAGACAGGGCTCGTAGGGGGCTACACCTTC
TRBV5-1	TRBJ1-4	.	.	CASSLSSTNEKLFF	TGCGCCAGCAGCTTGTCCTCAACTAATGAAAAACTGTTTTTT
TRBV6-5	TRBJ1-5	TRBD1	few	CASSYTTGGNQPQHF	TGTGCCAGCAGTTACACGACAGGGGGCAATCAGCCCCAGCATTTT
TRBV4-1	TRBJ2-7	TRBD1	.	CASSLGQASYEQYF	TGCGCCAGCAGCCTAGGACAGGCTTCCTACGAGCAGTACTTC
TRBV5-6	TRBJ1-1	.	.	CASSSFLARENTEAFF	TGTGCCAGCAGCTCTTTCCTGGCCAGGGAGAACACTGAAGCTTTCTTT
TRBV9	TRBJ2-7	TRBD2	.	CASSPGGGHSYEQYF	TGTGCCAGCAGCCCGGGGGGAGGGCACTCCTACGAGCAGTACTTC
TRBV2	TRBJ1-6	.	.	CASSEETPGVSPLHF	TGTGCCAGCAGTGAAGAGACTCCGGGAGTGTCACCCCTCCACTTT
TRBV19	TRBJ2-5	TRBD2	.	CASSILGSGGKTQYF	TGTGCCAGTAGTATTCTGGGTAGCGGGGGAAAGACCCAGTACTTC
TRBV7-2	TRBJ2-7	TRBD2	.	CASSSSGLAPSYEQYF	TGTGCCAGCAGCTCCAGTGGACTAGCACCCTCCTACGAGCAGTACTTC
TRBV7-9	TRBJ2-2	.	.	CASSLGPRVGTGELFF	TGTGCCAGCAGCTTAGGCCCGCGGGTTGGCACCGGGGAGCTGTTTTTT
TRBV7-9	TRBJ1-6	.	.	CASSLGGGDNSPLHF	TGTGCCAGCAGCTTAGGGGGAGGGGATAATTCACCCCTCCACTTT
TRBV5-1	TRBJ2-7	TRBD2	.	CASSPLAGNYEQYF	TGCGCCAGCAGCCCACTAGCGGGGAACTACGAGCAGTACTTC